This passage covers 22 T cell receptor beta chains from one sample sequenced in a study of tumor-infiltrating lymphocytes in primary liver carcinoma. The authors made TCR beta cDNA from approximately 500 ng total RNA with a constant-region primer. Slightly modified ARM-PCR served as the procedure for the TCR beta libraries. These libraries came from three rounds of nested multiplex PCR. Rounds one and two of PCR, each of about 10 cycles, were primed with TRBV1-TRBV30 forward primers and a C-beta reverse primer. TCRdb itself ran the multiplex PCR reads through MiXCR, one entry per CDR3 protein. The data hold about 200,000 distinct CDR3 sequences, with over 80% observed a single time. Unsorted bulk tissue, about 19-30 mg of it, served as the source for co-extraction of RNA and DNA. Sequenced sample: tumor tissue from primary liver carcinoma. These receptors were collected from a man aged 35 to 55 with primary liver carcinoma and hepatitis B virus infection.

This rearrangement joins TRBV29-1 to TRBJ2-1; TRBD2 matches at 7 bases. With V trimmed by 8 bases and J by 1 base, 8 bases remained unmatched. The CDR3 is made up of 14 amino acids. The germline V gene has CDR1 SQVTM and CDR2 ANQGSEA. CDR3 protein: CSLQAGNSYNEQFF. As DNA, the CDR3 is TGCAGCCTCCAAGCGGGAAATTCCTACAATGAGCAGTTCTTC.

To note about this clonotype: One end of the junction varies from germline; a read error may be responsible. In nucleotides, the CDR3 is TGTGCCAACAGTTTAGAAGCAAGCGGGTCGCTGCCCTCCTACAATAAGCAGTTCTTC. Amino acid sequence: CANSLEASGSLPSYNKQFF. The chain uses TRBV12-3 or TRBV12-4 and TRBJ2-1; possibly TRBD2 for D (6 bases). The CDR3 covers 19 residues.

Concerning this clonotype: The junction and the germline gene differ at one end; a read error may be behind it. The V and J genes are TRBV11-1 and TRBJ2-2; D may be TRBD2 (6 bases). Germline V gene sequence: CDR1 SGHAT, CDR2 FQDESV (reference sequence). The CDR3 extends over 14 amino acids. CDR3 sequence (DNA): TGTGCCAGCAGCTTATGGACAAACGCCGGGGAGGTGTTTTTT. Translation: CASSLWTNAGEVFF.

In regard to this clonotype: The junction departs from germline at one end; a sequencing error may be responsible. This sequence joins TRBV28 and TRBJ1-2; no reliable D call. Germline CDR1 and CDR2: MDHEN and SYDVKM. This CDR3 is 13 amino acids long. The CDR3 sequence: CARSLNSLYGYTF. The CDR3 DNA follows: TGTGCCAGGAGTTTAAACAGCCTATATGGCTACACCTTC.

With regard to this clonotype: Here the CDR3 omits its conserved ending phenylalanine or tryptophan, so a read error is the likely source. J is TRBJ2-7 and V is TRBV12-3 or TRBV12-4; D is possibly TRBD2 (6 bases). Trimming pared 6 bases from V and 3 bases from J, leaving 18 bases between. The CDR3 totals 15 residues. CDR3: CASRHTQQGLYEQYL. For the CDR3, the DNA is TGTGCCAGCAGACATACACAGCAGGGACTCTACGAGCAGTACCTC.

V is TRBV29-1 and J is TRBJ2-5; D possibly matches TRBD1 or TRBD2 (6 bases each). The CDR3 runs to 15 residues. V was cut by 2 bases and J by 3 bases, with 16 bases left in between. Germline CDR1 reads SQVTM; CDR2 reads ANQGSEA. The CDR3 bases are TGCAGCGTTGAATCGGACCGGGGGCGAGAAGAGACCCAGTACTTC. Translated: CSVESDRGREETQYF.

This clonotype was counted only a few times. Sequence at one end of the junction differs from germline and may be a read error. The chain recombines TRBV11-2 with TRBJ1-2, with 7 bases lining up with TRBD1. The CDR3 has 13 amino acids. The germline V gene has CDR1 SGHAT and CDR2 FQNNGV. CDR3 nucleotides: TGTGTCAGCAGCCGACAGGGAGTCTATGGCTATACCTTC. It yields the protein CVSSRQGVYGYTF.

Points on this clonotype: Possible read error: a much larger clone is one base away. V gene TRBV5-4 combines with J gene TRBJ2-4, with 7 bases lining up with TRBD1. The CDR3 covers 12 residues. Looked up from germline, CDR1 is SGHNT and CDR2 is YYREEE (reference sequence). CDR3 loop: CASGTAKNIRYF. The CDR3 coding sequence is TGTGCCAGCGGGACAGCCAAAAACATTCGGTACTTC.

This clonotype was recorded a few times. This chain connects TRBV6-2 or TRBV6-3 to TRBJ2-7; the match to TRBD2 covers 7 bases. Trimming at V came to 7 bases and at J to 5 bases, leaving 11 bases not matched to a gene. The CDR3 consists of 14 residues. Germline assignment: CDR1 MNHEY and CDR2 SVGEGT. The CDR3, as DNA: TGTGCCAGCACTCCCCTCGGGGGGTACCACGAGCAGTACTTC. This translates into CASTPLGGYHEQYF.

CDR3 residues: CASSSWGSYVGARTDTQYF. DNA of the CDR3: TGTGCCAGCAGCTCTTGGGGGAGCTATGTTGGAGCCCGCACAGATACGCAGTATTTT. The chain employs TRBV11-1 and TRBJ2-3; the D call may be TRBD1 or TRBD2 (5 bases each). The CDR3 is made up of 19 amino acids. Per the germline V gene, CDR1 is SGHAT and CDR2 is FQDESV (reference sequence). The V gene lost 4 bases and the J gene lost 1 base, with 24 bases spanning the gap.

Turning to this clonotype: The CDR3 does not end in the conserved phenylalanine or tryptophan, so this is likely a read error. The chain uses TRBV6-6 and TRBJ2-7; possibly TRBD1 for D (6 bases). The CDR3 totals 14 residues. In germline, CDR1 is MNHNY, CDR2 SVGAGI (reference sequence). V was cut by 0 bases and J by 6 bases, with 12 bases left in between. The CDR3 spells CASSYSDRFGEQYL. The DNA for the CDR3 is TGTGCCAGCAGTTACTCTGACAGGTTCGGCGAGCAGTACCTC.

Regarding this clonotype: One end of the junction fails to match germline, which may point to a read error. The chain carries TRBV4-3 and TRBJ1-2; D unresolved. This CDR3 region has 16 residues. The V gene's germline CDR1 is LGHNA and CDR2 YSLEER. In DNA, the CDR3 is TGCGCCAGCAGCCAGGCAAGGGCACGGAGGAACTATGGATACACCTTC. Translation gives CASSQARARRNYGYTF.

Details on this clonotype: Relative to the germline gene, one junction end is altered; a read error may explain this. The chain links TRBV10-3 to TRBJ2-1, with D perhaps matching TRBD2 (7 bases). The germline V gene encodes CDR1 ENHRY and CDR2 SYGVKD. The CDR3 contains 12 residues. CDR3 protein: CATGREDNEQFF. Here the CDR3 DNA reads TGTGCAACAGGGAGGGAAGACAATGAACAGTTCTTC.

Regarding this clonotype: A much larger clone differs by one base, so this may be a read error. The rearrangement uses TRBV5-1 and TRBJ2-3, with 7 bases lining up with TRBD2. Germline CDR1 is SGHRS and CDR2 is YFSETQ. This CDR3 spans 14 amino acids. J was trimmed by 5 bases and V by 6 bases; bases with no gene match: 9. For the CDR3, the DNA is TGCGCCAGCATGAGCGGGGACGGGGAAGATACGCAGTATTTT. The encoded protein is CASMSGDGEDTQYF.

As for this clonotype: The CDR3 carries no conserved terminal phenylalanine or tryptophan, so it likely arises from a read error. The gene calls are TRBV6-2 or TRBV6-3 and TRBJ2-5; no clear D gene. V lost 2 bases, J lost 2 bases, and 6 bases lay in between. The CDR3 has 13 residues. Germline assignment: CDR1 MNHEY and CDR2 SVGEGT. Written as DNA, the CDR3 is TGTGCCAGCAGTTACCCACAGCAAGAGACCCAGTACATG. Protein sequence: CASSYPQQETQYM.

A remark on this clonotype: Mismatch with germline at one junction end may stem from a read error. J is TRBJ2-3 and V is TRBV6-2 or TRBV6-3, with D possibly TRBD2 on 7 matching bases. The V gene's germline CDR1 is MNHEY and CDR2 SVGEGT. This CDR3 region has 15 residues. The CDR3 reads CTRSYRGRETETQYF. The CDR3 nucleotides are TGTACCAGAAGTTATAGGGGGAGGGAAACAGAAACGCAGTATTTT.

As regards this clonotype: Compared with germline, one end of the junction differs, possibly owing to a read error. The genes are TRBV4-2 and TRBJ2-1; TRBD2 matches 10 bases. This CDR3 spans 18 amino acids. Germline V gene lookup returns CDR1 LGHNA and CDR2 YNFKEQ. The CDR3 sequence: CAISQATSGLSSYNDQLF. Written as DNA, the CDR3 is TGTGCCATCAGCCAAGCGACTAGCGGGCTCAGCTCATACAATGACCAGTTGTTC.

The chain combines TRBV29-1 with TRBJ2-7, with no clear D. The length of the CDR3 is 12 residues. Germline V CDR1 and CDR2: SQVTM, ANQGSEA. V was trimmed by 7 bases and J by 9 bases, leaving 19 bases between them. The CDR3 DNA reads TGCAGCGCGGCATGGGGTAATCACGGGCAGTACTTC. It codes for CSAAWGNHGQYF.

This clonotype was seen once. Because the CDR3 is missing its conserved closing phenylalanine or tryptophan, this is likely a read error. V gene TRBV5-8 combines with J gene TRBJ2-2; D perhaps matches TRBD1 (6 bases). The CDR3 runs 16 residues. Per the germline V gene, CDR1 is SGHTS and CDR2 is YDEGEE. Trimming left V 1 base short and J 1 base short, with 11 bases between. CDR3 DNA sequence: TGTGCCAGCAGCTTGTCAGGGGCTCAGAACACCGGGGAGCTGTTTATT. Its protein product is CASSLSGAQNTGELFI.

The chain recombines TRBV20-1 with TRBJ1-2; D call uncertain. Germline V gene sequence: CDR1 DFQATT, CDR2 SNEGSKA (reference sequence). The V end lost 1 base, the J end lost 7 bases, and 13 bases lay between the germline ends. The CDR3 has 13 residues. CDR3 loop: CSARVARGPGYTF. The CDR3 nucleotides read TGCAGTGCTAGAGTTGCACGAGGTCCTGGCTACACCTTC.

Many counts were recorded for this clonotype. The CDR3 loop reads CASRIDRAYSNQPQHF. CDR3 sequence (DNA): TGTGCCAGCAGAATAGACAGGGCTTATAGCAATCAGCCCCAGCATTTT. The chain has TRBV6-1 and TRBJ1-5; 7 bases line up with TRBD1. The CDR3 has 16 amino acids. J was trimmed by 0 bases and V by 6 bases; bases with no gene match: 8. Germline-derived CDR1 and CDR2 are MNHNS and SASEGT.

Comments on this clonotype: With a much larger clone just one base away, this may be a read error. The chain carries TRBV4-3 and TRBJ2-7; possibly TRBD1 for D (6 bases). Looked up from germline, CDR1 is LGHNA and CDR2 is YSLEER. The CDR3 runs to 16 residues. The CDR3 DNA reads as TGCACCAGCAGCCAAGATTGGGGGCCCCCCTCCTACGGGCAGTACTTC. Protein sequence: CTSSQDWGPPSYGQYF.